This TCR beta chain was profiled in a study of OX40 agonist ivuxolimab in advanced cancers. Study background: Patients with prior anti-PD-1, anti-PD-L1 or anti-CTLA-4 therapy were eligible; 40% to 45% had some.

Sequencing used immunoSEQ multiplex PCR; TCRdb keeps in-frame clones, though not all of them. The data contain around 60,000 clones, approximately 90% of them singletons. This CDR3 region has 13 residues. In germline, CDR1 is SGHRS, CDR2 YFSETQ. The V and J ends lost 9 bases and 5 bases respectively, with 17 bases between them. General study findings and limits: Expanded clones belonging to CD8+ T cells outnumbered, on average, those of CD4+. Partial responders at 0.1-3.0 mg/kg had among the lowest clonal expansion. At 0.1 to 3.0 mg/kg, clonal expansion of CD4+ and CD8+ blood T cells had occurred by week 6.

The count of this clone is one. Its antigen is currently unknown. The receptor's source is an adult with an advanced solid tumor such as melanoma, head and neck, liver or kidney cancer. This chain links TRBV5-1 with TRBJ2-5; D ambiguous. The sample in question was CD4+ or CD8+ T cells sorted from blood, obtained in a trial of the OX40 agonist ivuxolimab. The CDR3 DNA reads TGCGCCACCTCCTCCGCTGCAGCGGAGACCCAGTACTTC. Translating gives CATSSAAAETQYF.